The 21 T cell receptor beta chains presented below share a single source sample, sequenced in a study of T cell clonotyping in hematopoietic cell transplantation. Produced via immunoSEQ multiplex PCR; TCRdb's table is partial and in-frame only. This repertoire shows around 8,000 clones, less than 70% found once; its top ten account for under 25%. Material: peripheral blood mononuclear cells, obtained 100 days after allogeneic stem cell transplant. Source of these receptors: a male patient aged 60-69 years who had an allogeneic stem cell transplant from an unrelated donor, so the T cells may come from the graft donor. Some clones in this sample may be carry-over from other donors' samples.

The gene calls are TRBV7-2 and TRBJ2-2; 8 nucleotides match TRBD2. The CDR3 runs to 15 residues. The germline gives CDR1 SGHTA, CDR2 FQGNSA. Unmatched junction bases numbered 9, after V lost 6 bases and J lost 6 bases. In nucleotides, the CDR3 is TGTGCCAGCAGTTACAGCGGGGGAAGTGCCGGGGAGCTGTTTTTT. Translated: CASSYSGGSAGELFF.

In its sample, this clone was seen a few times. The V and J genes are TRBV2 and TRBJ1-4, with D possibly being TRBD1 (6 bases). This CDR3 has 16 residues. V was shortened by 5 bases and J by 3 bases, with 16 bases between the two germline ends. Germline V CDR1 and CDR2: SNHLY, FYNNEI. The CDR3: CASSSNRVAANEKLFF. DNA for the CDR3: TGTGCCAGCAGTTCCAACAGGGTTGCGGCTAATGAAAAACTGTTTTTT. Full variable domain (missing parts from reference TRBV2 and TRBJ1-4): EPEVTQTPSHQVTQMGQEVILRCVPISNHLYFYWYRQILGQKVEFLVSFYNNEISEKSEIFDDQFSVERPDGSNFTLKIRSTKLEDSAMYFCASSSNRVAANEKLFFGSGTQLSVL.

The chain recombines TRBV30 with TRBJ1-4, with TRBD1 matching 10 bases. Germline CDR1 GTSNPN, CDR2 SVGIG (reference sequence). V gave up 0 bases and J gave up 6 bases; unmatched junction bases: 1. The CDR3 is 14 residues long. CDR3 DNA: TGTGCCTGGAGTGTGGGGACAGGGGATGAAAAACTGTTTTTT. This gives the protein CAWSVGTGDEKLFF.

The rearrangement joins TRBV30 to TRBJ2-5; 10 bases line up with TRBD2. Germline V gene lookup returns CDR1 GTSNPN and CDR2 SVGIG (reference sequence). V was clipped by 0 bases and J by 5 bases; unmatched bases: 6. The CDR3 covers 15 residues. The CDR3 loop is CAWSVASGRVETQYF. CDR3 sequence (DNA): TGTGCCTGGAGTGTAGCGAGCGGGAGGGTTGAGACCCAGTACTTC. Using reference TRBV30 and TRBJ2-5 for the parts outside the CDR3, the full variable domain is SQTIHQWPATLVQPVGSPLSLECTVEGTSNPNLYWYRQAAGRGLQLLFYSVGIGQISSEVPQNLSASRPQDRQFILSSKKLLLSDSGFYLCAWSVASGRVETQYFGPGTRLLVL.

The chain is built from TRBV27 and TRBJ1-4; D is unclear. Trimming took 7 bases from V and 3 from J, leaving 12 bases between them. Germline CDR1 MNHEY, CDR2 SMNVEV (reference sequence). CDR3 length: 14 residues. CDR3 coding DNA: TGTGCCAGCAAACGCAATGCGGCTAATGAAAAACTGTTTTTT. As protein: CASKRNAANEKLFF.

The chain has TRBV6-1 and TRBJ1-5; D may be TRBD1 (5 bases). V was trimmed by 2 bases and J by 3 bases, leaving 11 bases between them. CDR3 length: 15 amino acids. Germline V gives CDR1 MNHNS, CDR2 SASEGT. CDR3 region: CASSEMGGSNQPQHF. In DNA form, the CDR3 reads TGTGCCAGCAGTGAAATGGGGGGTTCCAATCAGCCCCAGCATTTT.

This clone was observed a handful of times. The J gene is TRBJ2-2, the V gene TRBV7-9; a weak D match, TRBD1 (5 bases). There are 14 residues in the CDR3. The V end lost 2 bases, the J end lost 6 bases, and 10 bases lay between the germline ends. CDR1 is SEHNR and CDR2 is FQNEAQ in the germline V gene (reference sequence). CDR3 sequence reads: CASSLSGRPGELFF. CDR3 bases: TGTGCCAGCAGCTTATCAGGGCGTCCCGGGGAGCTGTTTTTT.

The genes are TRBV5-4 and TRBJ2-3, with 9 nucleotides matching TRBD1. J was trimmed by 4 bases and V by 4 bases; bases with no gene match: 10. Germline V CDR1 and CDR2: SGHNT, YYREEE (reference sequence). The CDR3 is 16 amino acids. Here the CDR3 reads CASSGAGTGSPDTQYF. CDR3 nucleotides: TGTGCCAGCAGCGGTGCCGGGACAGGGAGTCCAGATACGCAGTATTTT.

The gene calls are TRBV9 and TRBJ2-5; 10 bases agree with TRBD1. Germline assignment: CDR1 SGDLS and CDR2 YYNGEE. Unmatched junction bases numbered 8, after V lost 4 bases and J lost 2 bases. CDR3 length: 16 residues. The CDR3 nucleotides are TGTGCCAGCAGCCTAATGGACAGGGGGTATCAAGAGACCCAGTACTTC. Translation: CASSLMDRGYQETQYF. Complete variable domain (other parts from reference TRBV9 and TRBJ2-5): DSGVTQTPKHLITATGQRVTLRCSPRSGDLSVYWYQQSLDQGLQFLIQYYNGEERAKGNILERFSAQQFPDLHSELNLSSLELGDSALYFCASSLMDRGYQETQYFGPGTRLLVL.

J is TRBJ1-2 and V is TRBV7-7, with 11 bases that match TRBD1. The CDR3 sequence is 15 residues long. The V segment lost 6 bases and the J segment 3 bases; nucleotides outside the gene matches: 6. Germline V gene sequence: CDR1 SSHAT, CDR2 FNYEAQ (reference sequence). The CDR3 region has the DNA TGTGCCAGCAGATTTAGGACAGGGGGCTACTATGGCTACACCTTC. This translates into CASRFRTGGYYGYTF.

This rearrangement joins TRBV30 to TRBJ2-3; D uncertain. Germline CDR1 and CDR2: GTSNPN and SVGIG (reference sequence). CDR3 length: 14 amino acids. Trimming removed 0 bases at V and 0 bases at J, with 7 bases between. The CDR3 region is CAWSVGFSTDTQYF. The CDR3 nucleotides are TGTGCCTGGAGTGTCGGCTTCAGCACAGATACGCAGTATTTT.

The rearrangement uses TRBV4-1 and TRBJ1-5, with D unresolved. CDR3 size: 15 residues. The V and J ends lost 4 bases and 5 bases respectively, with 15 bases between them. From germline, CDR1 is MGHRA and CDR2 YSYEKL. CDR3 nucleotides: TGCGCCAGCAGCCCAGGACCGCAGGACGATCAGCCCCAGCATTTT. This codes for CASSPGPQDDQPQHF.

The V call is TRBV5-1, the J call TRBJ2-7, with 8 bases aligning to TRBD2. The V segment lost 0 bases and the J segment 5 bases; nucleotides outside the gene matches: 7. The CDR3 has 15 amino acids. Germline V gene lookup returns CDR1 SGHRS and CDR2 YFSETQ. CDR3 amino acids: CASSLDVSGINEQYF. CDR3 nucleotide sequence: TGCGCCAGCAGCTTGGACGTTAGCGGGATCAACGAGCAGTACTTC.

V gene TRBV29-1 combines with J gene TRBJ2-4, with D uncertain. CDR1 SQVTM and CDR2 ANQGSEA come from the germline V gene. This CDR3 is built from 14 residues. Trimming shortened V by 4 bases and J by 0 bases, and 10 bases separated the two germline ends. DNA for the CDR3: TGCAGCGTTGCGAAGGAGCTAGCCAAAAACATTCAGTACTTC. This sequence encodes CSVAKELAKNIQYF.

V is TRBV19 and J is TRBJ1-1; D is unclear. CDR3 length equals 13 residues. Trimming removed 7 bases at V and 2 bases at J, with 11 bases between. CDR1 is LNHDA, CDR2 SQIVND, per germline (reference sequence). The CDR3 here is CASIGGVNTEAFF. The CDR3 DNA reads TGTGCCAGTATCGGCGGGGTCAACACTGAAGCTTTCTTT.

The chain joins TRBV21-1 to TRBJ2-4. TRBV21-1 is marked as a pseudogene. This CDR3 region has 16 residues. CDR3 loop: CASSKGGPMAKNIQYF. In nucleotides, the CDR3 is TGTGCCAGCAGCAAAGGGGGTCCCATGGCCAAAAACATTCAGTACTTC.

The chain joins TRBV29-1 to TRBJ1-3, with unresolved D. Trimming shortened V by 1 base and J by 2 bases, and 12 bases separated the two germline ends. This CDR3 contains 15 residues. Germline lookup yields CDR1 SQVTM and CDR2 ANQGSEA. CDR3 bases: TGCAGCGTTGAAGTTCAGCCGGCCGCTGGAAACACCATATATTTT. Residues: CSVEVQPAAGNTIYF.

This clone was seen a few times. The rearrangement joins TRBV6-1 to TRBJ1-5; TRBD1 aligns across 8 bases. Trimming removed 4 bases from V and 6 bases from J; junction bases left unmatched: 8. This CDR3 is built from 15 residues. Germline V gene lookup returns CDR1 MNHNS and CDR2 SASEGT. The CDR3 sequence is CASSVDRGIGQPQHF. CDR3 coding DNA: TGTGCCAGCAGTGTAGACAGGGGAATCGGTCAGCCCCAGCATTTT.

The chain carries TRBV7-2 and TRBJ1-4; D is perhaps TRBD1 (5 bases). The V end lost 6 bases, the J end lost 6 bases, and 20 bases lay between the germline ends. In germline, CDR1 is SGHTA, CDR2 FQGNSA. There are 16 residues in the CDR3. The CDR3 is CASRTQGGDGHEKLFF. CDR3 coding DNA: TGTGCCAGCAGGACCCAGGGCGGGGACGGACATGAAAAACTGTTTTTT.

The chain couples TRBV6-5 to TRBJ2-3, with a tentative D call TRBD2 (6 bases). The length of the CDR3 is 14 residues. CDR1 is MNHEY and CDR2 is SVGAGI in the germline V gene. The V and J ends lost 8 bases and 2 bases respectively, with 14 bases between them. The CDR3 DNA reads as TGTGCCAGCTCTCGGGGGAGGAACACAGATACGCAGTATTTT. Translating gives CASSRGRNTDTQYF.

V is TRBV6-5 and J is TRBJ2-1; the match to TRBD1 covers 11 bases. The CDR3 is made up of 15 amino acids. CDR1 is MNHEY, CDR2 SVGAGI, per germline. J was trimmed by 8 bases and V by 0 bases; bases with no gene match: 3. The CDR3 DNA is TGTGCCAGCAGTTACTCCGGGACAGGGGGTCATGAGCAGTTCTTC. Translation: CASSYSGTGGHEQFF.